This is a list of T cell receptor beta chains from one sample in a study of T cells in Graves' hyperthyroidism and ophthalmopathy. TCRdb reprocessed the multiplex PCR reads with MiXCR, giving one entry per CDR3 protein. The sample has fewer than 600,000 distinct CDR3 sequences, 14% seen once. The sample was blood. Receptor source: a middle-aged woman with Graves' hyperthyroidism. The CDR3 runs from the conserved cysteine through the conserved F or W. D genes are given only for firm matches. Rows give clone size only sometimes, using once, few, many, or a class for an expanded clone.

TRBJ1-5 | TRBV2 | many | - | TGTGCCAGCAGTTGGACGGTTAGCAATCAGCCCCAGCATTTT | CASSWTVSNQPQHF
TRBJ2-1 | TRBV19 | - | - | TGTGCCAGTAGTATACAAGGCGACAGCAGCTCCTACAATGAGCAGTTCTTC | CASSIQGDSSSYNEQFF
TRBJ2-7 | TRBV20-1 | many | - | TGCAGTGCTAGAGATCTCCTCCCATACGAGCAGTACTTC | CSARDLLPYEQYF
TRBJ2-2 | TRBV10-3 | - | TRBD2 | TGTGCCATCAGTGGCCGGACTAGCGGGGGCGGCGGGGAGCTGTTTTTT | CAISGRTSGGGGELFF
TRBJ2-7 | TRBV7-9 | once | TRBD1 | TGTGCCAGCGCCAACCCGACAGGGCCTTCGTACGAGCAGTACTTC | CASANPTGPSYEQYF
TRBJ2-1 | TRBV28 | many | - | TGTGCCAGCAGCCGACTAGAAGGTTTAGTAAAGTTAGGCTCCTACAATGAGCAGTTCTTC | CASSRLEGLVKLGSYNEQFF
TRBJ2-1 | TRBV4-2 | - | - | TGTGCCAGCAGCCAGGAGAACAATGAGCAGTTCTTC | CASSQENNEQFF
TRBJ2-7 | TRBV4-1 | - | - | TGCGCCAGCAGCCACTTACAGGTGTCGTACGAGCAGTACTTC | CASSHLQVSYEQYF
TRBJ1-1 | TRBV20-1 | many | - | TGCAGTGCTAGAGGGCCCATGAACACTGAAGCTTTCTTT | CSARGPMNTEAFF
TRBJ1-3 | TRBV3-1 | - | - | TGTGCCAGAAGCCATCAGACCGCCCGCTCTGGAAACACCATATATTTT | CARSHQTARSGNTIYF